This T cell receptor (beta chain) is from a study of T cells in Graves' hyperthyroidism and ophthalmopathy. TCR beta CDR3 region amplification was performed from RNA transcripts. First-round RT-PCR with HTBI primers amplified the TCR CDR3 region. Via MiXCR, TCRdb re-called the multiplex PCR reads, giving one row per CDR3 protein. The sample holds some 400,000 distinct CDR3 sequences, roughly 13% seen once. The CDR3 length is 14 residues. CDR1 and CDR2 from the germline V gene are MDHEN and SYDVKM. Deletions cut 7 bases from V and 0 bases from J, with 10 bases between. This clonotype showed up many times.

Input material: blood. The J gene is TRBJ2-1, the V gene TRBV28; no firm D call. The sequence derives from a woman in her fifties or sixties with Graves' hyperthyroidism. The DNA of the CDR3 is TGTGCCAGCACCATATCGAGCTCCTACAATGAGCAGTTCTTC. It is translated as CASTISSSYNEQFF.